Below are 30 T cell receptor beta chains sequenced from a single sample in a study of cytomegalovirus exposure and HLA in healthy donors. Both 60 Vbeta primers and 13 Jbeta primers went into the PCR. Profiling relied on immunoSEQ multiplex PCR, and the TCRdb table lists in-frame clones only, not all of them. The sample table includes 41,000 or so clones. The source material was PBMCs. These receptors were obtained from a man aged 25-40 years in good health and CMV-seronegative.

The J gene is TRBJ2-3, the V gene TRBV6-4; 12 bases map to TRBD2. Germline CDR1 MRHNA, CDR2 SNTAGT. V dropped 3 bases and J dropped 4; count of bases not matched to a gene: 5. CDR3 length: 16 residues. This CDR3 is CASSDGGLAGSDTQYF. CDR3 coding DNA: TGTGCCAGCAGTGATGGGGGACTAGCGGGCTCAGATACGCAGTATTTT.

V and J are TRBV4-2 and TRBJ2-6; maybe TRBD1 (6 bases). This CDR3 region has 17 residues. Trimming removed 1 base at V and 2 bases at J, with 12 bases between. The germline V gene has CDR1 LGHNA and CDR2 YNFKEQ. CDR3 nucleotide sequence: TGTGCCAGCAGCCAAGGGAACAGGGACGCTGGGGCCAACGTCCTGACTTTC. Its translation is CASSQGNRDAGANVLTF.

The J gene is TRBJ2-1, the V gene TRBV4-2, with 8 bases matching TRBD1. The V segment lost 1 base and the J segment 4 bases; nucleotides outside the gene matches: 6. Germline CDR1 is LGHNA and CDR2 is YNFKEQ. The CDR3 covers 16 residues. The DNA of the CDR3 is TGTGCCAGCAGCCAAGCCGGACAGGGTAATTACAATGAGCAGTTCTTC. It is translated as CASSQAGQGNYNEQFF.

The rearrangement joins TRBV29-1 to TRBJ1-6; 12 bases align to TRBD1. Germline CDR1 SQVTM, CDR2 ANQGSEA. The CDR3 extends over 14 amino acids. V shed 6 bases, J shed 5 bases, and the junction held 2 bases outside the gene matches. The CDR3 sequence is CSVRDRGHNSPLHF. In DNA form, the CDR3 reads TGCAGCGTCCGGGACAGGGGGCATAATTCACCCCTCCACTTT. The full variable domain, with the rest looked up from reference TRBV29-1 and TRBJ1-6, is SAVISQKPSRDICQRGTSLTIQCQVDSQVTMMFWYRQQPGQSLTLIATANQGSEATYESGFVIDKFPISRPNLTFSTLTVSNMSPEDSSIYLCSVRDRGHNSPLHFGNGTRLTVT.

The chain uses TRBV5-6 and TRBJ2-2, with D maybe TRBD2 (5 bases). Germline V gene lookup returns CDR1 SGHDT and CDR2 YYEEEE. This CDR3 is built from 15 residues. V was cut by 0 bases and J by 1 base, with 7 bases left in between. Here the CDR3 reads CASSLDGVNTGELFF. CDR3 bases: TGTGCCAGCAGCTTGGACGGGGTGAACACCGGGGAGCTGTTTTTT.

The chain has TRBV18 and TRBJ2-2, with TRBD1 as a possible D gene (5 bases). The V gene lost 6 bases and the J gene lost 0 bases, with 11 bases spanning the gap. The CDR3 is 15 amino acids. Per germline, CDR1 KGHSH and CDR2 LQKENI. CDR3 in amino acids: CASSRTRSNTGELFF. The CDR3, as DNA: TGTGCCAGCTCTCGGACAAGGTCGAACACCGGGGAGCTGTTTTTT.

The chain recombines TRBV6-6 with TRBJ1-2, with no clear D. The germline gives CDR1 MNHNY, CDR2 SVGAGI (reference sequence). The CDR3 runs 15 residues. The V end lost 2 bases, the J end lost 4 bases, and 14 bases lay between the germline ends. The CDR3: CASSYGMDWTYGYTF. The CDR3 coding sequence is TGTGCCAGCAGTTACGGAATGGACTGGACCTATGGCTACACCTTC.

This clone counts as medium-sized (0.01 to 0.1%) by frequency. The CDR3 loop reads CASSPPHGRDVHEQYF. The CDR3 region has the DNA TGTGCCAGCAGCCCACCACACGGCAGGGATGTCCACGAGCAGTACTTC. This chain connects TRBV7-8 to TRBJ2-7; D might be TRBD1 (5 bases). CDR3 length: 16 residues. Germline CDR1 reads SGHVS; CDR2 reads FQNEAQ. Trimming pared 5 bases from V and 5 bases from J, leaving 22 bases between.

This rearrangement joins TRBV4-3 to TRBJ1-1; possibly TRBD1 for D (5 bases). Germline assignment: CDR1 LGHNA and CDR2 YSLEER. This CDR3 comprises 16 residues. Trimming cost V 0 bases and J 1 base, with 12 bases left between them. This CDR3 is CASSQDAGARNTEAFF. CDR3 nucleotide sequence: TGCGCCAGCAGCCAAGATGCTGGGGCTCGGAACACTGAAGCTTTCTTT.

The rearrangement uses TRBV9 and TRBJ2-3, with a possible D match to TRBD2 (6 bases). The ends were cut back, 0 bases at V and 6 bases at J, with 14 bases in the middle. The CDR3 consists of 15 residues. The V gene's germline CDR1 is SGDLS and CDR2 YYNGEE. The CDR3 DNA reads TGTGCCAGCAGCGTAGGACTAGAGTCCATGGATACGCAGTATTTT. It is translated as CASSVGLESMDTQYF.

This clone counts as medium-sized (0.01 to 0.1%) by frequency. This sequence joins TRBV5-4 and TRBJ1-2; D unclear. V was trimmed by 4 bases and J by 5 bases, leaving 21 bases between them. The CDR3 length is 16 residues. Germline values: CDR1 SGHNT, CDR2 YYREEE (reference sequence). CDR3 residues: CASSLDGGGLPYGYTF. CDR3 bases: TGTGCCAGCAGCCTGGATGGTGGAGGGTTGCCATATGGCTACACCTTC.

V usage is TRBV15 and J usage is TRBJ1-4; 8 bases line up with TRBD1. Losses at the gene ends were 6 bases for V and 3 bases for J; bases not matched to a gene: 6. CDR3 length: 15 residues. Germline-derived CDR1 and CDR2 are LNHNV and YYDKDF (reference sequence). The CDR3 sequence: CATRPRTGPNEKLFF. The CDR3 DNA reads as TGTGCCACCAGACCTCGGACAGGGCCTAATGAAAAACTGTTTTTT.

The rearrangement links TRBV9 to TRBJ1-1; D gene ambiguous. This CDR3 spans 15 amino acids. CDR1 SGDLS and CDR2 YYNGEE come from the germline V gene. The V end was cut by 0 bases, the J end by 1 base, with 10 bases between. The CDR3 coding sequence is TGTGCCAGCAGCGTAGGGCTGAATACGAACACTGAAGCTTTCTTT. This encodes CASSVGLNTNTEAFF.

Regarding this clone: Other DNA sequences in the same sample also yield this CDR3. The genes are TRBV19 and TRBJ1-2; D is unclear. Trimming removed 7 bases from V and 7 bases from J, with 13 bases in between. Germline V gene lookup returns CDR1 LNHDA and CDR2 SQIVND (reference sequence). The CDR3 covers 12 residues. The CDR3, as DNA: TGTGCCAGTACAGTCAAAGCGGGTGGCTACACCTTC. Translating it yields CASTVKAGGYTF.

The rearrangement links TRBV9 to TRBJ2-6; no definite D call. V gave up 2 bases and J gave up 0 bases, with 6 bases separating them. Germline CDR1 is SGDLS and CDR2 is YYNGEE. The CDR3 sequence is 15 residues long. CDR3 sequence reads: CASSVVSSGANVLTF. CDR3 sequence (DNA): TGTGCCAGCAGCGTCGTCAGCTCTGGGGCCAACGTCCTGACTTTC.

A note on this clone: Other DNA sequences in this specimen translate into the identical CDR3. The V gene is TRBV19, the J gene TRBJ1-3; the match to TRBD1 covers 9 bases. Germline CDR1 is LNHDA and CDR2 is SQIVND (reference sequence). The CDR3 runs to 19 residues. The V gene end was trimmed by 7 bases and the J gene end by 0 bases; junction bases not matched to a gene: 16. CDR3 loop: CASTERPGQGTISGNTIYF. The CDR3 nucleotides are TGTGCCAGTACCGAAAGACCGGGACAGGGAACCATCTCTGGAAACACCATATATTTT.

CDR3 sequence reads: CASSSGGQGYYEQYF. The DNA of the CDR3 is TGTGCCAGCAGCTCCGGGGGACAGGGGTACTACGAGCAGTACTTC. V gene TRBV9 combines with J gene TRBJ2-7; 10 positions match TRBD1. The CDR3 has 15 amino acids. Germline assignment: CDR1 SGDLS and CDR2 YYNGEE. J gave up 3 bases and V 4 bases, and 7 bases lay outside the gene matches.

This chain links TRBV10-2 with TRBJ2-3; no clear D gene. In germline, CDR1 is WSHSY, CDR2 SAAADI. The ends were cut back, 3 bases at V and 5 bases at J, with 6 bases in the middle. The CDR3 sequence is 12 residues long. CDR3 in DNA: TGCGCCAGCAGTGACCGTAGAGATACGCAGTATTTT. Protein product: CASSDRRDTQYF.

The V and J genes are TRBV5-1 and TRBJ2-5; D possibly corresponds to TRBD2 (5 bases). There are 15 residues in the CDR3. Between the trimmed V and J ends, which lost 4 bases and 6 bases, there was a span of 19 bases. Germline CDR1 and CDR2: SGHRS and YFSETQ. The CDR3, as DNA: TGCGCCAGCAGCCTCGGTGACGGGAATGCCCAGACCCAGTACTTC. It specifies CASSLGDGNAQTQYF. The full variable domain, completed using reference TRBV5-1 and TRBJ2-5, is KAGVTQTPRYLIKTRGQQVTLSCSPISGHRSVSWYQQTPGQGLQFLFEYFSETQRNKGNFPGRFSGRQFSNSRSEMNVSTLELGDSALYLCASSLGDGNAQTQYFGPGTRLLVL.

CDR3 nucleotides: TGTGCCAGCAGCTTGGGGCTAGCGGGAGGGGAGCAGTACTTC. The encoded protein is CASSLGLAGGEQYF. The chain carries TRBV5-5 and TRBJ2-7; 12 bases align to TRBD2. This CDR3 is built from 14 residues. Germline assignment: CDR1 SGHKS and CDR2 YYEKEE (reference sequence). V trimming: 0 bases; J trimming: 7 bases; junction bases outside the gene matches: 2.

The CDR3 region has the DNA TGTGCCAGCAGTTTCAAAAATCAGCCCCAGCATTTT. This codes for CASSFKNQPQHF. This rearrangement joins TRBV6-6 to TRBJ1-5; D remains ambiguous. The germline V gene has CDR1 MNHNY and CDR2 SVGAGI (reference sequence). V lost 4 bases to trimming and J lost 4 bases, with 5 bases between them. This CDR3 has 12 amino acids.

This chain uses TRBV27 with TRBJ1-6; 7 bases align to TRBD1. There are 17 residues in the CDR3. The ends lost 7 bases at V and 4 bases at J; junction bases unmatched: 13. Germline V lookup: CDR1 MNHEY, CDR2 SMNVEV (reference sequence). CDR3 in DNA: TGTGCCAGCAAGGACAGGCGGAAAGTCCCATATAATTCACCCCTCCACTTT. Its protein is CASKDRRKVPYNSPLHF.

The V gene is TRBV10-3, the J gene TRBJ2-7; D call uncertain. With 2 bases removed from V and 5 bases from J, the gap between germline ends came to 7 bases. The CDR3 spans 12 residues. In germline, CDR1 is ENHRY, CDR2 SYGVKD. CDR3 residues: CAISEQFHEQYF. Written as DNA, the CDR3 is TGTGCCATCAGTGAGCAATTCCACGAGCAGTACTTC.

V usage is TRBV7-9 and J usage is TRBJ2-1, with 8 nucleotides matching TRBD2. V was clipped by 1 base and J by 10 bases; unmatched bases: 9. CDR3 length: 15 residues. CDR1 SEHNR and CDR2 FQNEAQ come from the germline V gene (reference sequence). CDR3 residues: CASSLDLGGTREQFF. The CDR3 DNA follows: TGTGCCAGCAGCTTAGATTTGGGCGGGACTAGGGAGCAGTTCTTC.

The genes are TRBV7-3 and TRBJ1-2, with 9 bases identical to TRBD1. The germline gives CDR1 SGHTA, CDR2 FQGTGA. The length of the CDR3 is 15 residues. V was clipped by 5 bases and J by 1 base; unmatched bases: 5. This chain's CDR3 is CASSPGTGSNYGYTF. DNA for the CDR3: TGTGCCAGCAGCCCCGGGACAGGGAGTAACTATGGCTACACCTTC.

The chain has TRBV5-6 and TRBJ2-5; 9 positions agree with TRBD2. CDR1 and CDR2 (germline): SGHDT, YYEEEE. V trimming: 1 base; J trimming: 1 base; junction bases outside the gene matches: 8. The CDR3 totals 17 residues. CDR3 sequence: CASSLLLATSGQETQYF. For the CDR3, the DNA is TGTGCCAGCAGCTTGCTTCTGGCGACTAGCGGCCAAGAGACCCAGTACTTC. Combining the CDR3 with reference TRBV5-6 and TRBJ2-5 gives the whole variable domain DAGVTQSPTHLIKTRGQQVTLRCSPKSGHDTVSWYQQALGQGPQFIFQYYEEEERQRGNFPDRFSGHQFPNYSSELNVNALLLGDSALYLCASSLLLATSGQETQYFGPGTRLLVL.

The chain has TRBV7-7 and TRBJ2-2; 9 bases are shared with TRBD1. Germline V CDR1 and CDR2: SSHAT, FNYEAQ (reference sequence). The CDR3 spans 15 residues. V dropped 4 bases and J dropped 1; count of bases not matched to a gene: 1. In DNA, the CDR3 is TGTGCCAGCAGCTCGACAGGGGGGAACACCGGGGAGCTGTTTTTT. This gives the protein CASSSTGGNTGELFF.

The chain uses TRBV19 and TRBJ1-2; possible D gene TRBD1, 6 bases. CDR3 size: 13 residues. The V end was cut by 10 bases, the J end by 6 bases, with 18 bases between. Germline V gene lookup returns CDR1 LNHDA and CDR2 SQIVND (reference sequence). Written as DNA, the CDR3 is TGTGCCACCCAAACAGGGAAACTAAATGGCTACACCTTC. Translation: CATQTGKLNGYTF.

The V gene is TRBV19, the J gene TRBJ1-3; D not resolved. CDR3 size: 15 residues. Germline V gives CDR1 LNHDA, CDR2 SQIVND (reference sequence). V lost 3 bases, J lost 0 bases, and 9 bases lay in between. The CDR3 region has the DNA TGTGCCAGTAGTATTAACAGCAACTCTGGAAACACCATATATTTT. Amino acid sequence: CASSINSNSGNTIYF.

Notes on this clone: This sample also contains other DNA sequences that code for the same CDR3. J is TRBJ2-2 and V is TRBV30; 13 bases align to TRBD2. Germline V CDR1 and CDR2: GTSNPN, SVGIG (reference sequence). The CDR3 runs 18 residues. V was pared by 2 bases and J by 2 bases, with 8 bases of the junction left unmatched. In nucleotides, the CDR3 is TGTGCCTGGAGTTCCCGACTAGCGGGAGGCGCCAACACCGGGGAGCTGTTTTTT. This translates into CAWSSRLAGGANTGELFF.